The 23 T cell receptor beta chains given below trace back to one sample, sequenced in a study of cytomegalovirus exposure and HLA in healthy donors. 60 Vbeta and 13 Jbeta primers were used in PCR. Assay: immunoSEQ multiplex PCR; the TCRdb copy retains only in-frame clones and omits some. The sample contains about 150,000 clones, roughly 66% of which appear only once. Sequenced input: PBMCs. The source is a woman younger than 30 in good health and CMV-seronegative.

This chain links TRBV5-4 with TRBJ1-2; 9 bases align to TRBD1. CDR3 length equals 14 residues. CDR1 SGHNT and CDR2 YYREEE come from the germline V gene (reference sequence). After removal of 5 bases from V and 4 bases from J, the junction contained 6 bases not matched to a gene. The CDR3 region is CASSTGTGIYGYTF. The CDR3 DNA sequence: TGTGCCAGCAGTACCGGGACAGGGATCTATGGCTACACCTTC. The whole variable domain, filled in from reference TRBV5-4 and TRBJ1-2, reads ETGVTQSPTHLIKTRGQQVTLRCSSQSGHNTVSWYQQALGQGPQFIFQYYREEENGRGNFPPRFSGLQFPNYSSELNVNALELDDSALYLCASSTGTGIYGYTFGSGTRLTVV.

The chain combines TRBV10-1 with TRBJ2-4; 7 bases are shared with TRBD2. This CDR3 region has 12 residues. V was clipped by 11 bases and J by 6 bases; unmatched bases: 7. Germline-derived CDR1 and CDR2 are WNHNN and SYGVQD (reference sequence). Here the CDR3 reads CAGGRARNIQYF. For the CDR3, the DNA is TGCGCCGGGGGGAGGGCGAGAAACATTCAGTACTTC.

The chain links TRBV7-2 to TRBJ2-3; 11 bases match TRBD2. The germline V gene encodes CDR1 SGHTA and CDR2 FQGNSA. This CDR3 has 15 amino acids. V trimming: 5 bases; J trimming: 8 bases; junction bases outside the gene matches: 9. As DNA, the CDR3 is TGTGCCAGCAGCCCAAGTAGCGGGGGGGCGGGTACGCAGTATTTT. Encoded protein: CASSPSSGGAGTQYF. Variable domain in full (rest from reference TRBV7-2 and TRBJ2-3): GAGVSQSPSNKVTEKGKDVELRCDPISGHTALYWYRQSLGQGLEFLIYFQGNSAPDKSGLPSDRFSAERTGGSVSTLTIQRTQQEDSAVYLCASSPSSGGAGTQYFGPGTRLTVL.

The genes are TRBV5-1 and TRBJ2-5; 8 nucleotides agree with TRBD2. The length of the CDR3 is 15 residues. V lost 4 bases, J lost 5 bases, and 10 bases stayed unmatched. The germline CDR1 and CDR2 sequences are SGHRS and YFSETQ. DNA for the CDR3: TGCGCCAGCAGCCCCCGGGAGGGGCGAGGGGAGACCCAGTACTTC. It specifies CASSPREGRGETQYF.

The chain recombines TRBV7-2 with TRBJ2-3; 9 positions agree with TRBD2. The CDR3 length is 16 residues. CDR1 is SGHTA, CDR2 FQGNSA, per germline. J gave up 0 bases and V 2 bases, and 3 bases lay outside the gene matches. The DNA for the CDR3 is TGTGCCAGCAGCTTAAGACTAGCGGCTAGCACAGATACGCAGTATTTT. Encoded protein: CASSLRLAASTDTQYF. The entire variable domain, with the rest obtained from reference TRBV7-2 and TRBJ2-3, is as follows: GAGVSQSPSNKVTEKGKDVELRCDPISGHTALYWYRQSLGQGLEFLIYFQGNSAPDKSGLPSDRFSAERTGGSVSTLTIQRTQQEDSAVYLCASSLRLAASTDTQYFGPGTRLTVL.

This chain links TRBV9 with TRBJ2-3; 7 bases match TRBD2. CDR3 length equals 16 residues. Trimming at V came to 0 bases and at J to 5 bases, leaving 9 bases not matched to a gene. Germline CDR1 reads SGDLS; CDR2 reads YYNGEE. The CDR3 here is CASSVEAQVAGDTQYF. CDR3 in DNA: TGTGCCAGCAGCGTAGAGGCCCAGGTAGCGGGAGATACGCAGTATTTT.

The gene calls are TRBV19 and TRBJ2-7; tentatively, D is TRBD2 (6 bases). V lost 5 bases and J 6 bases, leaving 20 bases between the germline ends. Looked up from germline, CDR1 is LNHDA and CDR2 is SQIVND (reference sequence). This CDR3 is built from 15 residues. CDR3 loop: CASSFQEGRGSEQYF. DNA for the CDR3: TGTGCCAGTAGTTTTCAGGAGGGCCGAGGGTCCGAGCAGTACTTC.

V is TRBV7-9 and J is TRBJ1-4; unclear D gene. CDR3 size: 15 residues. Germline V gene data show CDR1 as SEHNR and CDR2 as FQNEAQ (reference sequence). Trimming cost V 2 bases and J 2 bases, with 9 bases left between them. CDR3 region: CASSLYGGTNEKLFF. Written as DNA, the CDR3 is TGTGCCAGCAGCTTATACGGAGGGACTAATGAAAAACTGTTTTTT.

The V and J genes are TRBV19 and TRBJ2-1; 7 bases align to TRBD2. CDR3 length: 14 amino acids. Germline V CDR1 and CDR2: LNHDA, SQIVND (reference sequence). After removal of 7 bases from V and 0 bases from J, the junction contained 3 bases not matched to a gene. The CDR3 spells CASNKRGSYNEQFF. In nucleotides, the CDR3 is TGTGCCAGTAATAAGCGGGGCTCCTACAATGAGCAGTTCTTC.

This clone was seen more than once but under ten times. J is TRBJ1-2 and V is TRBV6-5; possible D gene TRBD1, 5 bases. CDR3 size: 15 residues. Germline lookup yields CDR1 MNHEY and CDR2 SVGAGI. With 7 bases removed from V and 8 bases from J, the gap between germline ends came to 23 bases. The CDR3 DNA reads as TGTGCCAGCATCAAAAACCCTTCCGGGGGATCCGGCTACACCTTC. Amino acid sequence: CASIKNPSGGSGYTF.

The chain employs TRBV18 and TRBJ1-2, with TRBD1 matching over 9 bases. The CDR3 loop spans 16 amino acids. Germline CDR1 reads KGHSH; CDR2 reads LQKENI. V shed 3 bases, J shed 0 bases, and the junction held 5 bases outside the gene matches. CDR3 in amino acids: CASSPTGGPPNYGYTF. CDR3 coding DNA: TGTGCCAGCTCACCGACAGGGGGGCCACCTAACTATGGCTACACCTTC.

This rearrangement joins TRBV5-6 to TRBJ1-3; 8 nucleotides agree with TRBD1. The CDR3 contains 16 residues. V lost 4 bases, J lost 3 bases, and 9 bases stayed unmatched. Germline V gene lookup returns CDR1 SGHDT and CDR2 YYEEEE. CDR3 coding DNA: TGTGCCAGCAGCCTGGACTCAGGGGGCGGTGGAAACACCATATATTTT. It yields the protein CASSLDSGGGGNTIYF.

As concerns this clone: At one end the junction does not follow the germline gene, possibly because of a read error. The chain recombines TRBV2 with TRBJ2-7; D possibly corresponds to TRBD2 (5 bases). Germline assignment: CDR1 SNHLY and CDR2 FYNNEI. The CDR3 is made up of 14 amino acids. CDR3 protein: CASGDSGITYEQYF. In DNA, the CDR3 is TGTGCCAGCGGTGATTCGGGGATTACCTACGAGCAGTACTTC.

This clone was seen a few times. The J gene is TRBJ2-2, the V gene TRBV9; D remains ambiguous. The CDR3 totals 15 residues. Trimming cost V 3 bases and J 1 base, with 10 bases left between them. CDR1 and CDR2 from the germline V gene are SGDLS and YYNGEE. CDR3 sequence reads: CASSEKLQNTGELFF. The CDR3 DNA reads TGTGCCAGCAGCGAGAAGTTACAGAACACCGGGGAGCTGTTTTTT.

The V and J genes are TRBV7-3 and TRBJ1-1, with a weak D call TRBD1 (5 bases). This CDR3 has 15 amino acids. V lost 0 bases, J lost 0 bases, and 8 bases lay in between. The germline CDR1 and CDR2 sequences are SGHTA and FQGTGA. The CDR3 coding sequence is TGTGCCAGCAGCTTAACCCCAGGGATGAACACTGAAGCTTTCTTT. Amino acids: CASSLTPGMNTEAFF.

The chain joins TRBV4-1 to TRBJ1-3; D is uncertain. The CDR3 is 13 residues long. The germline CDR1 and CDR2 sequences are MGHRA and YSYEKL. The V gene lost 5 bases and the J gene lost 2 bases, with 7 bases spanning the gap. CDR3 sequence reads: CASSDNAGNTIYF. In nucleotides, the CDR3 is TGCGCCAGCAGCGACAATGCTGGAAACACCATATATTTT.

This clone came up a few times. The chain has TRBV15 and TRBJ1-3, with a possible D match to TRBD1 (5 bases). V shed 3 bases and J shed 2 bases, with 8 bases lying between them. The germline gives CDR1 LNHNV, CDR2 YYDKDF (reference sequence). This CDR3 spans 14 amino acids. The CDR3 coding sequence is TGTGCCACCAGCAGTGGAGGGGCTGGAAACACCATATATTTT. It yields the protein CATSSGGAGNTIYF.

The chain uses TRBV6-5 and TRBJ2-4; D gene uncertain. Germline V lookup: CDR1 MNHEY, CDR2 SVGAGI. CDR3 size: 14 residues. Trimming stripped 0 bases from V and 4 bases from J, with 7 bases between. The CDR3 region is CASSYSFRKNIQYF. DNA of the CDR3: TGTGCCAGCAGTTACTCGTTCAGAAAAAACATTCAGTACTTC.

In this sample, this clone turned up once. Other DNA sequences from this sample encode an identical CDR3 as well. The chain recombines TRBV4-1 with TRBJ2-3, with TRBD2 matching over 13 bases. This CDR3 spans 20 amino acids. Germline V lookup: CDR1 MGHRA, CDR2 YSYEKL. V was pared by 0 bases and J by 0 bases, with 9 bases of the junction left unmatched. The DNA for the CDR3 is TGCGCCAGCAGCCAAGAGACTAGCGGGGGGCCATCCACCAGCACAGATACGCAGTATTTT. Its protein is CASSQETSGGPSTSTDTQYF.

This clone was detected only a few times. The chain couples TRBV18 to TRBJ2-2, with TRBD2 matching over 8 bases. The V gene's germline CDR1 is KGHSH and CDR2 LQKENI. The CDR3 loop spans 17 amino acids. V was clipped by 6 bases and J by 5 bases; unmatched bases: 14. The CDR3 region has the DNA TGTGCCAGCTCCCGATACCTGCGGGGGGAACGGACCGGGGAGCTGTTTTTT. Protein: CASSRYLRGERTGELFF.

There are a few counts of this clone. The chain recombines TRBV11-3 with TRBJ1-1, with D tentatively TRBD1 (5 bases). Between the trimmed V and J ends, which lost 7 bases and 2 bases, there was a span of 8 bases. The CDR3 is 12 residues long. Germline CDR1 is SGHNT and CDR2 is YENEEA. The chain's CDR3 is CASNGGNTEAFF. CDR3 coding DNA: TGTGCCAGCAACGGGGGAAACACTGAAGCTTTCTTT.

The CDR3 reads CASSLQDRGSNQPQHF. In nucleotides, the CDR3 is TGTGCCAGCAGCCTCCAGGACAGGGGTAGCAATCAGCCCCAGCATTTT. The genes are TRBV4-2 and TRBJ1-5; TRBD1 agrees at 9 bases. With V trimmed by 4 bases and J by 0 bases, 4 bases remained unmatched. CDR3 length: 16 amino acids. The germline CDR1 and CDR2 sequences are LGHNA and YNFKEQ.

This clone was counted a single time. This rearrangement joins TRBV7-8 to TRBJ2-7; D remains unclear. Germline V gene sequence: CDR1 SGHVS, CDR2 FQNEAQ. V lost 5 bases and J lost 2, with 13 bases in between. This CDR3 spans 14 amino acids. The CDR3 sequence: CASSPLPLTYEQYF. In DNA form, the CDR3 reads TGTGCCAGCAGCCCTCTTCCACTCACCTACGAGCAGTACTTC.